This T cell receptor beta chain was found in a study of T cell repertoires in cytomegalovirus infection. Study details: Newly reported HLA-C-restricted and thoroughly characterized HLA-B-restricted CMV epitopes were employed. It was the public TCR beta signatures that indicated both CMV infection and matching HLA type.

This clonotype has just a few counts. What it binds is not known. A single record per CDR3 protein comes from TCRdb applying MiXCR to the reads. The data contain some 350,000 distinct CDR3 sequences, roughly a third of them singletons. Germline CDR1 reads SNHLY; CDR2 reads FYNNEI. The CDR3 is 12 amino acids. V shed 7 bases and J shed 7 bases, with 11 bases lying between them. Points from the study as a whole: Cumulated frequencies of public TCR beta families served to identify carriers of CMV plus the relevant HLA. Dominant in the ex vivo response were TCR beta clonotypes restricted by HLA-C and specific for CMV.

The specimen was cultured PBMCs, collected from culture after CMV antigen stimulation. The chain uses TRBV2 and TRBJ1-5, with D perhaps TRBD1 (5 bases). This TCR came from a human donor in good health (CMV status not recorded). Some clones in this sample may be carry-over from other donors' samples. The CDR3 is CASNLRGQPQHF. CDR3 nucleotides: TGTGCCAGCAACTTAAGGGGCCAGCCCCAGCATTTT.